Listed below are T cell receptor beta chains from one sample, sequenced in a study of shared clonotypes between healthy human individuals. Method: immunoSEQ multiplex PCR; TCRdb's copy keeps in-frame clones and lacks some. Counted here are roughly 2,500,000 clones, more than 85% occurring once; the ten biggest clones make up 0.35% to 0.45%. The specimen was naive CD4+ T cells from PBMCs. Receptors were obtained from a man between 18 and 29 years old in good health. Some clones in this sample may be carry-over from other donors' samples. CDR3s include the opening cysteine and the closing phenylalanine or tryptophan. The D gene is left open where the match is weak. For some rows the clone size is stated as once, few or many, or as a class when expanded; others skip it.

-	-	TRBV29-1	TRBJ2-5	CSVTEGWGQETQYF	TGCAGCGTCACCGAGGGTTGGGGCCAAGAGACCCAGTACTTC
TRBD1	-	TRBV11-3	TRBJ2-1	CASSFAGTGAYNEQFF	TGTGCCAGCAGCTTCGCCGGGACAGGGGCCTACAATGAGCAGTTCTTC
TRBD1	-	TRBV7-2	TRBJ1-2	CASSLTQGSANYGYTF	TGTGCCAGCAGCCTAACACAGGGGTCCGCTAACTATGGCTACACCTTC
-	-	TRBV7-9	TRBJ2-7	CASSLTGTALEQYF	TGTGCCAGCAGCCTAACAGGGACTGCACTCGAGCAGTACTTC
-	-	TRBV7-2	TRBJ1-3	CASSLGSGGGAGNTIYF	TGTGCCAGCAGCTTAGGCTCTGGTGGGGGAGCTGGAAACACCATATATTTT
-	-	TRBV6-5	TRBJ1-2	CASNLKGYADGYTF	TGTGCCAGCAACCTAAAGGGGTATGCGGATGGCTACACCTTC
TRBD2	-	TRBV9	TRBJ2-3	CASSVTPSGRITDTQYF	TGTGCCAGCAGCGTAACGCCAAGCGGGAGAATCACAGATACGCAGTATTTT
TRBD1	-	TRBV5-8	TRBJ2-3	CASSLELRGQHTQYF	TGTGCCAGCAGCTTGGAGCTCAGGGGGCAGCATACGCAGTATTTT
TRBD1	-	TRBV9	TRBJ1-3	CASSAGQGYSGNTIYF	TGTGCCAGCAGCGCCGGACAGGGCTACTCTGGAAACACCATATATTTT
-	-	TRBV5-1	TRBJ2-1	CASSLEGGGEQFF	TGCGCCAGCAGCTTGGAAGGGGGTGGTGAGCAGTTCTTC
-	once	TRBV5-5	TRBJ2-7	CASVTASYEQYF	TGTGCCAGCGTGACAGCTTCCTACGAGCAGTACTTC
TRBD2	-	TRBV7-3	TRBJ2-2	CASSLRVAGHTGELFF	TGTGCCAGCAGCTTAAGAGTAGCGGGGCACACCGGGGAGCTGTTTTTT
-	-	TRBV7-8	TRBJ1-1	CASSWENTEAFF	TGTGCCAGCAGCTGGGAGAACACTGAAGCTTTCTTT
-	-	TRBV30	TRBJ1-2	CAWSRRDRGYTF	TGTGCCTGGAGCCGGAGGGACCGAGGCTACACCTTC
TRBD1	-	TRBV6-5	TRBJ1-2	CASSYSKDRGYNGYTF	TGTGCCAGCAGTTACTCGAAAGACAGGGGGTATAATGGCTACACCTTC
TRBD1	once	TRBV6-5	TRBJ1-5	CASRPQGARHQPQHF	TGTGCCAGCAGACCGCAGGGGGCCCGCCATCAGCCCCAGCATTTT
-	-	TRBV19	TRBJ2-5	CASSIQGNQETQYF	TGTGCCAGTAGTATTCAGGGGAACCAAGAGACCCAGTACTTC
-	-	TRBV5-1	TRBJ1-3	CASSSRDPGNTIYF	TGCGCCAGCAGCTCTAGGGATCCTGGAAACACCATATATTTT
-	-	TRBV5-4	TRBJ2-1	CASSLDFPNEQFF	TGTGCCAGCAGCTTGGATTTTCCCAATGAGCAGTTCTTC
-	-	TRBV27	TRBJ1-5	CASSSGRPSNQPQHF	TGTGCCAGCAGTTCGGGACGGCCTAGCAATCAGCCCCAGCATTTT
TRBD2	-	TRBV27	TRBJ2-2	CASSLRLAGGVGGELFF	TGTGCCAGCAGTTTAAGGTTGGCGGGAGGAGTTGGCGGGGAGCTGTTTTTT
TRBD1	few	TRBV19	TRBJ1-4	CASSPTGGNEKLFF	TGTGCCAGTAGCCCCACAGGGGGAAATGAAAAACTGTTTTTT
-	-	TRBV30	TRBJ2-5	CAWSLGGSGETQYF	TGTGCCTGGAGCCTTGGGGGAAGCGGGGAGACCCAGTACTTC
-	-	TRBV6-6	TRBJ2-7	CASSPGPAEQYF	TGTGCCAGCAGCCCTGGCCCGGCCGAGCAGTACTTC
-	-	TRBV4-1	TRBJ2-6	CASSQEPPSNSGANVLTF	TGCGCCAGCAGCCAAGAACCCCCGTCTAACTCTGGGGCCAACGTCCTGACTTTC
TRBD1	-	TRBV18	TRBJ1-4	CASSPTGVGEKLFF	TGTGCCAGCTCACCAACAGGGGTCGGTGAAAAACTGTTTTTT
TRBD1	-	TRBV5-1	TRBJ1-6	CASSGGTAQDNSPLHF	TGCGCCAGCAGCGGAGGGACAGCCCAGGATAATTCACCCCTCCACTTT
TRBD2	-	TRBV13	TRBJ2-1	CASSASGRGNNEQFF	TGTGCCAGCAGCGCCAGCGGGAGGGGAAACAATGAGCAGTTCTTC
-	-	TRBV28	TRBJ1-1	CASSTNTEAFF	TGTGCCAGCAGTACGAACACTGAAGCTTTCTTT
-	-	TRBV7-2	TRBJ1-5	CASSLRGGNQPQHF	TGTGCCAGCAGCTTACGGGGGGGCAATCAGCCCCAGCATTTT
TRBD1	-	TRBV13	TRBJ2-7	CASSSPRTGAGQYF	TGTGCCAGCAGCTCCCCACGGACAGGGGCAGGGCAGTACTTC
-	-	TRBV6-7	TRBJ1-5	CASSSHPDRYSNQPQHF	TGTGCCAGCAGTTCTCACCCTGACAGATATAGCAATCAGCCCCAGCATTTT
-	once	TRBV5-6	TRBJ2-1	CASNIWTVAGYNEQFF	TGTGCCAGCAACATTTGGACTGTCGCGGGCTACAATGAGCAGTTCTTC
-	once	TRBV11-2	TRBJ1-1	CASSSIVGITEAFF	TGTGCCAGCAGCTCCATTGTAGGGATAACTGAAGCTTTCTTT
-	-	TRBV28	TRBJ2-1	CASSLTGSGRAYNEQFF	TGTGCCAGCAGTTTAACGGGTTCGGGGCGGGCCTACAATGAGCAGTTCTTC
-	-	TRBV11-3	TRBJ2-5	CASSPRSGRGTQYF	TGTGCCAGCAGCCCCAGATCCGGGCGGGGGACCCAGTACTTC
-	-	TRBV4-1	TRBJ2-7	CASSQEFGFMNSYEQYF	TGCGCCAGCAGCCAAGAATTCGGGTTTATGAACTCCTACGAGCAGTACTTC
-	-	TRBV6-6	TRBJ1-5	CASSLSSELGQPQHF	TGTGCCAGCAGTCTATCATCGGAGTTAGGGCAGCCCCAGCATTTT
-	-	TRBV5-4	TRBJ2-2	CASSPWGQGGELFF	TGTGCCAGCAGCCCCTGGGGGCAGGGCGGGGAGCTGTTTTTT
TRBD1	-	TRBV7-6	TRBJ1-2	CASSLDRGGTNYGYTF	TGTGCCAGCAGCTTAGACAGGGGTGGGACTAACTATGGCTACACCTTC
-	-	TRBV5-4	TRBJ2-2	CASSRGGRDTGELFF	TGTGCCAGCAGCCGAGGCGGCAGAGACACCGGGGAGCTGTTTTTT
-	-	TRBV19	TRBJ2-2	CASRIAGPNTGELFF	TGTGCCAGTCGAATTGCAGGGCCCAACACCGGGGAGCTGTTTTTT
-	-	TRBV7-9	TRBJ1-1	CASSLNFVAGEAFF	TGTGCCAGCAGCTTAAATTTTGTGGCAGGCGAAGCTTTCTTT
-	-	TRBV7-3	TRBJ2-5	CASKPGPGQETQYF	TGTGCCAGCAAGCCGGGCCCAGGCCAAGAGACCCAGTACTTC
-	-	TRBV27	TRBJ2-7	CASSLRGSYEQYF	TGTGCCAGCAGTTTAAGGGGCTCCTACGAGCAGTACTTC
TRBD1	-	TRBV29-1	TRBJ2-1	CSVGQGGGEQFF	TGCAGCGTCGGACAGGGGGGTGGTGAGCAGTTCTTC
-	-	TRBV2	TRBJ1-5	CASSDRFVRQPQHF	TGTGCCAGCAGTGACCGTTTCGTACGGCAGCCCCAGCATTTT
TRBD1	-	TRBV29-1	TRBJ1-2	CSVGKDRGYGYTF	TGCAGCGTTGGGAAGGACAGGGGATATGGCTACACCTTC
TRBD1	-	TRBV6-5	TRBJ1-2	CASSAQQGAKGYTF	TGTGCCAGCAGTGCTCAGCAGGGGGCAAAGGGCTACACCTTC
-	-	TRBV5-4	TRBJ1-2	CASSLGGGDYGYTF	TGTGCCAGCAGCTTGGGAGGGGGAGACTATGGCTACACCTTC
TRBD2	-	TRBV28	TRBJ2-7	CASREEVWGGYEQYF	TGTGCCAGCAGAGAGGAGGTATGGGGGGGCTACGAGCAGTACTTC
TRBD1	-	TRBV5-4	TRBJ1-2	CASSLATTGGAGYTF	TGTGCCAGCAGCTTGGCGACAACAGGGGGAGCCGGCTACACCTTC
-	once	TRBV30	TRBJ1-6	CAWSLASSYNSPLHF	TGTGCCTGGAGTCTGGCCAGCTCCTATAATTCACCCCTCCACTTT
-	-	TRBV5-4	TRBJ2-3	CASSFSMDTQYF	TGTGCCAGCAGCTTCTCCATGGATACGCAGTATTTT
-	-	TRBV5-6	TRBJ2-5	CASSLRPGETQYF	TGTGCCAGCAGCTTGAGGCCGGGAGAGACCCAGTACTTC
TRBD2	-	TRBV4-1	TRBJ2-7	CASSQEAGPTSYEQYF	TGCGCCAGCAGCCAGGAAGCGGGGCCCACCTCCTACGAGCAGTACTTC
TRBD2	once	TRBV6-4	TRBJ2-1	CASSNRTSGRASYNEQFF	TGTGCCAGCAGTAACAGGACTAGCGGGAGGGCCTCCTACAATGAGCAGTTCTTC
-	-	TRBV19	TRBJ1-2	CASKRPDSSKHYGYTF	TGTGCCAGTAAAAGGCCCGACAGCTCCAAGCACTATGGCTACACCTTC
TRBD1	once	TRBV6-5	TRBJ2-7	CASSFRDRDLYEQYF	TGTGCCAGCAGTTTCCGGGACAGGGATTTGTACGAGCAGTACTTC
TRBD2	-	TRBV28	TRBJ2-1	CASTTRAASGYNEQFF	TGTGCCAGCACCACCCGAGCGGCTAGCGGCTACAATGAGCAGTTCTTC